What follows are 12 T cell receptor beta chains derived from one specimen sequenced in a study of blood T cell repertoires in COVID-19. This table comes from immunoSEQ multiplex PCR, and its TCRdb copy is limited to in-frame clones, with some not included. The sample holds more than 95,000 clones, about 80% seen once. The sequencing input was peripheral blood. Source of these receptors: a man aged 55 to 70 with acute or convalescent COVID-19.

Only one count was recorded for this clone. The rearrangement links TRBV7-9 to TRBJ1-6, with 7 bases matching TRBD1. CDR3 size: 12 residues. V was clipped by 11 bases and J by 8 bases; unmatched bases: 6. CDR1 and CDR2 from the germline V gene are SEHNR and FQNEAQ (reference sequence). CDR3 protein: CAVHGQDSPLHF. The CDR3 nucleotides read TGTGCCGTCCACGGACAGGATTCACCCCTCCACTTT.

This chain uses TRBV12-3 or TRBV12-4 with TRBJ2-1, with TRBD2 as a possible D gene (5 bases). The CDR3 loop spans 13 amino acids. V dropped 7 bases and J dropped 9 bases, with 16 bases sitting between them. The CDR3 reads CASTIGRGGEQFF. For the CDR3, the DNA is TGTGCCAGCACCATAGGGAGAGGCGGTGAGCAGTTCTTC.

This clone was observed a handful of times. This chain connects TRBV19 to TRBJ2-5; TRBD2 might be the D (6 bases). Germline CDR1 is LNHDA and CDR2 is SQIVND (reference sequence). This CDR3 has 12 amino acids. V lost 7 bases to trimming and J lost 5 bases, with 11 bases between them. Here the CDR3 reads CASMGGGETQYF. The CDR3 region has the DNA TGTGCCAGTATGGGGGGTGGGGAGACCCAGTACTTC.

CDR3 DNA sequence: TGTGCCAGTAGTATCGACAGGGGGCGTGAAAAACTGTTTTTT. The encoded protein is CASSIDRGREKLFF. V gene TRBV19 combines with J gene TRBJ1-4, with TRBD1 identical over 10 bases. V lost 3 bases to trimming and J lost 7 bases; unmatched junction nucleotides: 2. CDR1 and CDR2 (germline): LNHDA, SQIVND (reference sequence). The CDR3 extends over 14 amino acids.

This clone came up a few times. The chain uses TRBV18 and TRBJ1-3; D might be TRBD1 (5 bases). The CDR3 spans 16 residues. Germline V gene lookup returns CDR1 KGHSH and CDR2 LQKENI. V lost 3 bases and J lost 0, with 12 bases in between. DNA of the CDR3: TGTGCCAGCTCACCGAGGGACTCCTCCTCTGGAAACACCATATATTTT. Translation gives CASSPRDSSSGNTIYF.

V usage is TRBV28 and J usage is TRBJ2-2; 11 bases fit TRBD2. Per the germline V gene, CDR1 is MDHEN and CDR2 is SYDVKM. CDR3 length: 17 residues. Trimming removed 0 bases from V and 6 bases from J; junction bases left unmatched: 6. The CDR3 DNA reads as TGTGCCAGCAGTTTATGGGGACTAGCGGCTGGGCCCGGGGAGCTGTTTTTT. It is translated as CASSLWGLAAGPGELFF.

The chain employs TRBV2 and TRBJ1-4; TRBD1 aligns across 7 bases. The CDR3 consists of 14 residues. Germline V gene sequence: CDR1 SNHLY, CDR2 FYNNEI. With 1 base clipped from V and 7 bases from J, the junction kept 3 bases outside the gene matches. CDR3 residues: CASSEEGTAEKLFF. CDR3 in DNA: TGTGCCAGCAGTGAAGAGGGGACAGCTGAAAAACTGTTTTTT.

V usage is TRBV18 and J usage is TRBJ2-3; tentative D call: TRBD2 (6 bases). In germline, CDR1 is KGHSH, CDR2 LQKENI. This CDR3 is 15 amino acids long. Trimming removed 1 base from V and 0 bases from J, with 8 bases in between. In DNA form, the CDR3 reads TGTGCCAGCTCACCACTAGCGGAGAGCACAGATACGCAGTATTTT. This gives the protein CASSPLAESTDTQYF.

The V and J genes are TRBV12-5 and TRBJ1-6, with 8 nucleotides matching TRBD1. CDR3 size: 14 residues. Germline V gene data show CDR1 as LGHNT and CDR2 as FRNRAP. Trimming removed 3 bases from V and 7 bases from J; junction bases left unmatched: 2. CDR3 DNA sequence: TGTGCTAGTGGTTTCTGGACAGGGAATTCACCCCTCCACTTT. It codes for CASGFWTGNSPLHF.

This clone has at least ten counts. The CDR3 DNA is TGTGCCAGCAGCGCCGAAAACAGGGGCCGGGCGGGAACTGAAGCTTTCTTT. Its translation is CASSAENRGRAGTEAFF. The chain joins TRBV7-9 to TRBJ1-1; TRBD1 aligns across 7 bases. CDR3 length: 17 residues. CDR1 is SEHNR and CDR2 is FQNEAQ in the germline V gene (reference sequence). With V trimmed by 5 bases and J by 5 bases, 17 bases remained unmatched.

The chain combines TRBV19 with TRBJ1-2; D not resolved. CDR1 LNHDA and CDR2 SQIVND come from the germline V gene (reference sequence). V was trimmed by 5 bases and J by 1 base, leaving 8 bases between them. This CDR3 contains 13 residues. The CDR3 DNA reads TGTGCCAGTAGTTTCCGGGATAACTATGGCTACACCTTC. Protein: CASSFRDNYGYTF.

V usage is TRBV6-2 or TRBV6-3 and J usage is TRBJ2-5; the match to TRBD2 covers 12 bases. This CDR3 has 14 residues. The germline V gene encodes CDR1 MNHEY and CDR2 SVGEGT. V dropped 7 bases and J dropped 5; count of bases not matched to a gene: 5. CDR3 DNA sequence: TGTGCCAGCATCCCTGGACTAGCGGGGGAGACCCAGTACTTC. Protein: CASIPGLAGETQYF.